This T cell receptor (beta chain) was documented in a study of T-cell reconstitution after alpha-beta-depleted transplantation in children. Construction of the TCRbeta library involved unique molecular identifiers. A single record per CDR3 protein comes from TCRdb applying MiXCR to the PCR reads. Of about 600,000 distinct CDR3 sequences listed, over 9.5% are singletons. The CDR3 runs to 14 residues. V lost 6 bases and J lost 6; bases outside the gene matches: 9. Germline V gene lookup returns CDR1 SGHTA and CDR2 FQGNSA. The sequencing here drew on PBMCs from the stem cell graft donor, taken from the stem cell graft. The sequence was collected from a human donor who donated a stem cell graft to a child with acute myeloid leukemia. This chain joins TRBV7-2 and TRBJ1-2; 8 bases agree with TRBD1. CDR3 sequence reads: CASRNQGAQDGYTF. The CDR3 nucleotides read TGTGCCAGCAGGAATCAGGGGGCGCAGGATGGCTACACCTTC.